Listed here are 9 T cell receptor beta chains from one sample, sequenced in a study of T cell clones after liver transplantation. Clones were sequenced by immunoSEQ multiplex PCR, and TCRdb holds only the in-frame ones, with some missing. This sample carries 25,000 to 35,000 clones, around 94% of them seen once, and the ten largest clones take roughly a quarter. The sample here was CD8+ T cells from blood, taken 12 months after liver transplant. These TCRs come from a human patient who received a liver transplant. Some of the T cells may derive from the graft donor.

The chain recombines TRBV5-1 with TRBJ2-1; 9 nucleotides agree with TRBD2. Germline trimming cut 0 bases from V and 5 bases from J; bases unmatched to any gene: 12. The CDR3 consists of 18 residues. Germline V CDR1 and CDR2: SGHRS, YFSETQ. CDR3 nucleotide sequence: TGCGCCAGCAGCTTGGAGCCAGGACTAAGCGGGAGGAACAATGAGCAGTTCTTC. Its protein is CASSLEPGLSGRNNEQFF.

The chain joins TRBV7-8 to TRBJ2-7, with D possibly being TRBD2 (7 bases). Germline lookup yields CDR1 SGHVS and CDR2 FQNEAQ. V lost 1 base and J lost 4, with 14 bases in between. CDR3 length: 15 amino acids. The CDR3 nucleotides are TGTGCCAGCAGCTTAGGACGGGGAGGGGGATACGAGCAGTACTTC. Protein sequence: CASSLGRGGGYEQYF.

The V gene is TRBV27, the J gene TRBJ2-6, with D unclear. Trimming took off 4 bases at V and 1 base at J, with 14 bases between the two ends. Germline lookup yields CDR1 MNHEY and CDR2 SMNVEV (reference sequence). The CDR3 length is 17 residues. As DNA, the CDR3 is TGTGCCAGCAGTTCGGTGCCAGGCTGGTCTGGGGCCAACGTCCTGACTTTC. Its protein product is CASSSVPGWSGANVLTF.

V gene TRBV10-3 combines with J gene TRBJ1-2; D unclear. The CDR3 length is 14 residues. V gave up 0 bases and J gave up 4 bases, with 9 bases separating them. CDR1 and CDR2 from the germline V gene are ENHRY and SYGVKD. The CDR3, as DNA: TGTGCCATCAGTGAGTCGCCGGGAGCCTATGGCTACACCTTC. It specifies CAISESPGAYGYTF.

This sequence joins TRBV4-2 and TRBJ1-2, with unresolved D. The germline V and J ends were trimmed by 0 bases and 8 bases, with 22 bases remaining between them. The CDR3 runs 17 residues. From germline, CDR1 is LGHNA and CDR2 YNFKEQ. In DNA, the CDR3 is TGTGCCAGCAGCCAAGATCTCCCTTCGTCCTTGCTGGGGGGCTACACCTTC. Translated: CASSQDLPSSLLGGYTF.

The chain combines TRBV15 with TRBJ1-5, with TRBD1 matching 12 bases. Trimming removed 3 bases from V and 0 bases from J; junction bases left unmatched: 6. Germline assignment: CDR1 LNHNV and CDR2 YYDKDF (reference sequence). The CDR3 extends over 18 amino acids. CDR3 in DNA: TGTGCCACCAGCAGCACCGGGACAGGGGGCCCTAGCAATCAGCCCCAGCATTTT. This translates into CATSSTGTGGPSNQPQHF.

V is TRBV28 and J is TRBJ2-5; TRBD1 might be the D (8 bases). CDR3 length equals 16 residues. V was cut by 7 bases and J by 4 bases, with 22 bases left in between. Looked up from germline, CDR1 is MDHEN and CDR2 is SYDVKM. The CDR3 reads CASTLGGQGAGETQYF. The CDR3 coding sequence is TGTGCCAGCACCCTGGGGGGGCAGGGGGCGGGAGAGACCCAGTACTTC.

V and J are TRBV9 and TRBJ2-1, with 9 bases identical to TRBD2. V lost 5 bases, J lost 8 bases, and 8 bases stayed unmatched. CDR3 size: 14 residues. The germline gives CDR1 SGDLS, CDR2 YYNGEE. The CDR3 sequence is CASSLAGVIDEQFF. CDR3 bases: TGTGCCAGCAGTTTAGCGGGAGTTATCGATGAGCAGTTCTTC.

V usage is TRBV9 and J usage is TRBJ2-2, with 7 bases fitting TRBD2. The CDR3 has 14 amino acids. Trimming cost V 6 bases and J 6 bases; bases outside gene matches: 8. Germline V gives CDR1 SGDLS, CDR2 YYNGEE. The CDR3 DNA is TGTGCCAGCACAACTCTGACTAGCTCCGGGGAGCTGTTTTTT. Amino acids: CASTTLTSSGELFF.